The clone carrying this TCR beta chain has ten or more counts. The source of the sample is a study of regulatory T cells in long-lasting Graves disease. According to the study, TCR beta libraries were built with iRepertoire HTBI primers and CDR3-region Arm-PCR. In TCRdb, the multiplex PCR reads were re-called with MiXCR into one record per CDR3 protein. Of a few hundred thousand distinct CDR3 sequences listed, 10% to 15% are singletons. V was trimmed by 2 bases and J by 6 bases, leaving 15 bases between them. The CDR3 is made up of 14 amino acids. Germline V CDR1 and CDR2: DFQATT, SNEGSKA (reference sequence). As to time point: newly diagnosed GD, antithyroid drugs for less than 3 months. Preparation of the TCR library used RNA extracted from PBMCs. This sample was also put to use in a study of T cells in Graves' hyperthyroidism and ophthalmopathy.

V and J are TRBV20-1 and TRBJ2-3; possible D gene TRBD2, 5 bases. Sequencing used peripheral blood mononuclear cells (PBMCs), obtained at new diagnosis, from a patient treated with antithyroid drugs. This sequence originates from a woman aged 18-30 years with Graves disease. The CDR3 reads CSARMRARADTQYF. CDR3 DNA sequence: TGCAGTGCTAGAATGAGGGCCCGGGCGGATACGCAGTATTTT.